These 29 T cell receptor beta chains were all obtained from the same sample, sequenced in a study of cytomegalovirus exposure and HLA in healthy donors. The PCR was carried out with 60 Vbeta primers and 13 Jbeta primers. Generated by immunoSEQ multiplex PCR, the TCRdb table keeps only in-frame clones and is missing some. The sample lists roughly 130,000 clones, roughly 70% occurring once. The sequenced sample was PBMCs. The receptor source for this set is a woman aged 40 to 50 in good health and CMV-seropositive.

The chain couples TRBV2 to TRBJ1-2; D gene uncertain. Trimming pared 8 bases from V and 4 bases from J, leaving 14 bases between. This CDR3 spans 13 amino acids. The germline gives CDR1 SNHLY, CDR2 FYNNEI. As DNA, the CDR3 is TGTGCCAGCCGAGGCACCTTGGGCTATGGCTACACCTTC. Translating it yields CASRGTLGYGYTF.

The genes are TRBV7-8 and TRBJ1-2; D is perhaps TRBD1 (6 bases). Germline V gives CDR1 SGHVS, CDR2 FQNEAQ. This CDR3 has 15 amino acids. V was trimmed by 5 bases and J by 8 bases, leaving 21 bases between them. CDR3 coding DNA: TGTGCCAGCAGCGACCGGGACACCACCCCCCGAGGCTACACCTTC. Encoded protein: CASSDRDTTPRGYTF.

The chain is built from TRBV19 and TRBJ2-7, with D perhaps TRBD1 (8 bases). The CDR3 is made up of 14 amino acids. V lost 5 bases and J lost 10, with 21 bases in between. The germline V gene encodes CDR1 LNHDA and CDR2 SQIVND (reference sequence). CDR3 sequence reads: CASSASGTGGDQYF. The CDR3, as DNA: TGTGCCAGTAGTGCCAGCGGGACAGGTGGAGACCAGTACTTC.

This sequence joins TRBV15 and TRBJ1-1, with 9 nucleotides matching TRBD1. Trimming cost V 8 bases and J 4 bases; bases outside gene matches: 8. CDR3 size: 14 residues. From germline, CDR1 is LNHNV and CDR2 YYDKDF (reference sequence). The DNA of the CDR3 is TGTGCCACCGGAACAGGGGGCGAGCCCACTGAAGCTTTCTTT. This gives the protein CATGTGGEPTEAFF.

This clone was counted only a few times. The rearrangement uses TRBV14 and TRBJ2-3; weak D call: TRBD2 (5 bases). Deletions cut 4 bases from V and 5 bases from J, with 16 bases between. The CDR3 contains 15 residues. Germline V lookup: CDR1 SGHDN, CDR2 FVKESK. In DNA, the CDR3 is TGTGCCAGCAGCCCTTGGACTGAACTAAAAGATACGCAGTATTTT. Its translation: CASSPWTELKDTQYF.

The chain has TRBV7-9 and TRBJ2-7; 7 bases are a match to TRBD2. CDR1 and CDR2 (germline): SEHNR, FQNEAQ (reference sequence). The CDR3 length is 15 residues. V gave up 0 bases and J gave up 5 bases; unmatched junction bases: 7. The CDR3 region is CASSLAWVAGDEQYF. The CDR3 nucleotides are TGTGCCAGCAGCTTAGCCTGGGTTGCGGGAGACGAGCAGTACTTC.

The chain is built from TRBV7-9 and TRBJ2-2; 7 positions match TRBD1. The length of the CDR3 is 16 residues. With 5 bases clipped from V and 6 bases from J, the junction kept 12 bases outside the gene matches. CDR1 is SEHNR and CDR2 is FQNEAQ in the germline V gene (reference sequence). CDR3 region: CASSRAMRQGAGELFF. The CDR3 DNA reads TGTGCCAGCAGCCGAGCCATGCGACAGGGTGCCGGGGAGCTGTTTTTT.

V and J are TRBV5-6 and TRBJ1-4; the D is unclear. Germline CDR1 SGHDT, CDR2 YYEEEE. Trimming took 6 bases from V and 0 from J, leaving 9 bases between them. The CDR3 consists of 14 residues. The CDR3 region has the DNA TGTGCCAGCACCGACTCTGCAACTAATGAAAAACTGTTTTTT. It specifies CASTDSATNEKLFF. The entire variable domain, with the rest obtained from reference TRBV5-6 and TRBJ1-4, is as follows: DAGVTQSPTHLIKTRGQQVTLRCSPKSGHDTVSWYQQALGQGPQFIFQYYEEEERQRGNFPDRFSGHQFPNYSSELNVNALLLGDSALYLCASTDSATNEKLFFGSGTQLSVL.

Concerning this clone: A junction boundary mismatches the germline segment, possibly from a read error. The CDR3 region has the DNA TGTTCCAGCAGCCTTGATGACGGACAAAAGAGGTTC. It codes for CSSSLDDGQKRF. V usage is TRBV7-9 and J usage is TRBJ2-7; D is perhaps TRBD1 (5 bases). This CDR3 spans 12 amino acids. Germline V lookup: CDR1 SEHNR, CDR2 FQNEAQ (reference sequence).

This chain links TRBV6-6 with TRBJ2-7; 7 nucleotides match TRBD2. V was clipped by 2 bases and J by 7 bases; unmatched bases: 11. There are 15 residues in the CDR3. Germline-derived CDR1 and CDR2 are MNHNY and SVGAGI (reference sequence). The CDR3 sequence is CASSYDGIRAGEQYF. CDR3 bases: TGTGCCAGCAGTTACGATGGGATACGAGCGGGGGAGCAGTACTTC.

Worth noting for this clone: At one end, the junction sequence differs from germline, possibly due to a read error. This same CDR3 is encoded by further DNA sequences in the sample. The chain has TRBV4-1 and TRBJ1-3; D might be TRBD1 (6 bases). Germline assignment: CDR1 MGHRA and CDR2 YSYEKL. The CDR3 loop spans 17 amino acids. The CDR3 protein is CASSQEGGRGSGNTIYF. DNA of the CDR3: TGCGCCAGTAGCCAAGAAGGGGGAAGGGGCTCTGGAAACACCATATATTTT.

The J gene is TRBJ1-1, the V gene TRBV28; D is unclear. V lost 6 bases and J lost 0, with 8 bases in between. The length of the CDR3 is 13 residues. The germline CDR1 and CDR2 sequences are MDHEN and SYDVKM. The CDR3 DNA sequence: TGTGCCAGCAGCCCCCCAGTGAACACTGAAGCTTTCTTT. Translating gives CASSPPVNTEAFF.

A single count supports this clone. Relative to the germline gene, one junction end is altered; a read error may explain this. The V and J genes are TRBV28 and TRBJ2-7; a weak D match, TRBD2 (7 bases). CDR3 length: 15 amino acids. Germline V CDR1 and CDR2: MDHEN, SYDVKM. The CDR3 spells CASTLGGELGLEQYF. CDR3 nucleotide sequence: TGTGCCAGCACTTTAGGGGGGGAACTCGGACTCGAGCAGTACTTC.

This clone was recorded a few times. The chain combines TRBV7-9 with TRBJ1-1; D is uncertain. There are 14 residues in the CDR3. V was shortened by 0 bases and J by 1 base, with 6 bases between the two germline ends. Germline loops: CDR1 SEHNR, CDR2 FQNEAQ (reference sequence). This CDR3 reads CASSLAEGNTEAFF. The DNA for the CDR3 is TGTGCCAGCAGCTTAGCTGAGGGGAACACTGAAGCTTTCTTT.

The chain uses TRBV7-8 and TRBJ2-1; 8 bases fit TRBD1. The V gene end was trimmed by 8 bases and the J gene end by 7 bases; junction bases not matched to a gene: 7. CDR3 length equals 13 residues. Germline CDR1 is SGHVS and CDR2 is FQNEAQ. CDR3 sequence: CASRTGLGNEQFF. The CDR3 DNA reads TGTGCCAGCCGGACAGGGCTAGGGAATGAGCAGTTCTTC. The full variable domain, with the rest looked up from reference TRBV7-8 and TRBJ2-1, is GAGVSQSPRYKVAKRGQDVALRCDPISGHVSLFWYQQALGQGPEFLTYFQNEAQLDKSGLPSDRFFAERPEGSVSTLKIQRTQQEDSAVYLCASRTGLGNEQFFGPGTRLTVL.

The chain is built from TRBV15 and TRBJ2-2, with D possibly being TRBD1 (6 bases). CDR3 length equals 16 residues. CDR1 and CDR2 from the germline V gene are LNHNV and YYDKDF (reference sequence). Between the trimmed V and J ends, which lost 1 base and 4 bases, there was a span of 13 bases. The CDR3 loop is CATSRVGRGPTGELFF. In DNA form, the CDR3 reads TGTGCCACCAGCAGAGTAGGCAGGGGACCCACCGGGGAGCTGTTTTTT.

V usage is TRBV18 and J usage is TRBJ1-3; D is uncertain. The CDR3 consists of 14 residues. The V end lost 3 bases, the J end lost 4 bases, and 10 bases lay between the germline ends. Germline assignment: CDR1 KGHSH and CDR2 LQKENI. CDR3 in amino acids: CASSPEGAGNTIYF. CDR3 DNA sequence: TGTGCCAGCTCACCGGAGGGTGCCGGAAACACCATATATTTT.

This chain uses TRBV5-1 with TRBJ2-3, with 12 bases aligning to TRBD2. Germline V gives CDR1 SGHRS, CDR2 YFSETQ. V trimming: 4 bases; J trimming: 4 bases; junction bases outside the gene matches: 7. This CDR3 has 16 amino acids. The CDR3 spells CASSGMTSGGPDTQYF. CDR3 in DNA: TGCGCCAGCAGCGGGATGACTAGCGGGGGACCAGATACGCAGTATTTT.

This chain links TRBV30 with TRBJ2-5; the match to TRBD2 covers 9 bases. The DNA end is a closer match to TRBJ2-7, so the J assignment may be wrong. CDR1 GTSNPN and CDR2 SVGIG come from the germline V gene (reference sequence). The CDR3 is 15 residues long. This CDR3 reads CAWSVRGGESYEQYF. DNA of the CDR3: TGTGCCTGGAGTGTACGCGGGGGGGAATCCTACGAGCAGTACTTC.

This clone was counted a few times. The V and J genes are TRBV28 and TRBJ2-7, with TRBD2 matching over 13 bases. This CDR3 has 16 amino acids. Germline values: CDR1 MDHEN, CDR2 SYDVKM. J lost 3 bases, V lost 6 bases, and 8 bases had no gene match. CDR3 protein: CASRSPGLAGSYEQYF. DNA for the CDR3: TGTGCCAGCAGGTCTCCGGGACTAGCGGGGAGCTACGAGCAGTACTTC.

The chain joins TRBV5-5 to TRBJ2-5; D not resolved. The J call could be wrong; TRBJ2-7 is a better fit for the DNA end. Germline loops: CDR1 SGHKS, CDR2 YYEKEE (reference sequence). CDR3 length equals 13 residues. CDR3 sequence (DNA): TGTGCCAGCAGCTCCACCCCCCTTTCCGAGCAGTACTTC. Encoded protein: CASSSTPLSEQYF.

V and J are TRBV7-2 and TRBJ2-5, with a weak D call TRBD1 (5 bases). The DNA matches TRBJ2-7 better at its end, which makes the J call doubtful. The CDR3 extends over 13 amino acids. CDR1 and CDR2 from the germline V gene are SGHTA and FQGNSA. This CDR3 is CASSLVWGDEQYF. Written as DNA, the CDR3 is TGTGCCAGCAGCTTAGTTTGGGGCGACGAGCAGTACTTC.

This clone was observed a single time. This sequence joins TRBV18 and TRBJ1-1, with TRBD1 identical over 7 bases. The CDR3 covers 12 residues. Germline trimming cut 11 bases from V and 1 base from J; bases unmatched to any gene: 4. Per the germline V gene, CDR1 is KGHSH and CDR2 is LQKENI. As DNA, the CDR3 is TGTGCCTGCAACAGGGGGAACACTGAAGCTTTCTTT. Amino acids: CACNRGNTEAFF.

The chain has TRBV4-1 and TRBJ2-5, with 12 nucleotides matching TRBD2. Germline CDR1 and CDR2: MGHRA and YSYEKL. This CDR3 contains 19 residues. V lost 6 bases, J lost 0 bases, and 14 bases stayed unmatched. CDR3 loop: CASSQGRLAGASYQETQYF. The CDR3 DNA follows: TGCGCCAGCAGTCAGGGGCGACTAGCGGGGGCCTCGTACCAAGAGACCCAGTACTTC.

This clone was detected a few times. J is TRBJ2-2 and V is TRBV27; D remains ambiguous. The germline gives CDR1 MNHEY, CDR2 SMNVEV (reference sequence). Trimming took off 6 bases at V and 2 bases at J, with 4 bases between the two ends. The CDR3 is 12 residues long. The CDR3 DNA reads TGTGCCAGCAGCCGTAACACCGGGGAGCTGTTTTTT. Protein sequence: CASSRNTGELFF.

The chain combines TRBV28 with TRBJ1-2; D is possibly TRBD1 (5 bases). The CDR3 is 14 amino acids. CDR1 MDHEN and CDR2 SYDVKM come from the germline V gene. V was clipped by 5 bases and J by 7 bases, with 17 bases between them. The CDR3: CASSPPTRVGGYTF. CDR3 bases: TGTGCCAGCAGTCCCCCAACCAGGGTGGGTGGCTACACCTTC.

V usage is TRBV5-1 and J usage is TRBJ2-5; no clear D gene. V shed 4 bases and J shed 7 bases, with 11 bases lying between them. This CDR3 has 12 amino acids. The V gene's germline CDR1 is SGHRS and CDR2 YFSETQ. The CDR3 sequence is CASSIEVGTQYF. CDR3 nucleotides: TGCGCCAGCAGCATTGAGGTGGGGACCCAGTACTTC.

This chain uses TRBV6-6 with TRBJ1-2; no clear D gene. With 6 bases removed from V and 2 bases from J, the gap between germline ends came to 16 bases. This CDR3 is built from 15 residues. The V gene's germline CDR1 is MNHNY and CDR2 SVGAGI (reference sequence). CDR3: CASRPDSGPNYGYTF. The CDR3, as DNA: TGTGCCAGCAGGCCCGATTCTGGCCCCAACTATGGCTACACCTTC.

The rearrangement joins TRBV18 to TRBJ1-1; TRBD1 is a possible D gene (6 bases). The CDR3 spans 15 residues. Germline V CDR1 and CDR2: KGHSH, LQKENI. Trimming cost V 3 bases and J 3 bases, with 14 bases left between them. CDR3 DNA: TGTGCCAGCTCACCCGGGGGGGGCATGGACACTGAAGCTTTCTTT. The encoded protein is CASSPGGGMDTEAFF.